The rows below give T cell receptor beta chains drawn from one sample of a study of cytomegalovirus exposure and HLA in healthy donors. Clones were read by immunoSEQ multiplex PCR, and TCRdb kept only the in-frame ones, dropping some. The sample lists almost 65,000 clones; over 70% were seen once. The specimen was PBMCs. The receptor set was obtained from a male donor in good health and CMV-seropositive. The CDR3 runs from the conserved cysteine through the conserved F or W.

v_gene,CDR3aa
TRBV5-1,CASSLDGRQDYGYTF
TRBV30,CAYHSGTGTYEQFF
TRBV6-5,CASSSTSGGVGEQFF
TRBV6-6,CASSAWDTPYNEQFF
TRBV11-2,CASSLDPVTGELFF
TRBV13,CASSFASRQARTIYF
TRBV18,CASSPRGPSANSGNTIYF
TRBV10-1,CASSASSRPYSPGMGGGYNEQFF
TRBV10-2,CASRNGQFFSDTEAFF
TRBV7-9,CASSFDRVHGYTF
TRBV29-1,CSVRLAGDSYEQYF
TRBV7-9,CASSLNALGTGGTYGYTF
TRBV6-4,CASSEVGTGELFF
TRBV28,CASSYSTLRSRNRGRNQPQHF
TRBV4-2,CASSHRGQTNTEAFF
TRBV2,CASSLTVPGTEAFF
TRBV9,CASSTSGGSGNTIYF
TRBV7-3,CASSQAGGRSREQFF
TRBV13,CASSRTGLGEKLFF
TRBV9,CASSPSLIGRHRGSYEQYF
TRBV9,CASSVEGGGNTIYF
TRBV7-8,CASSPGAGNREKLFF
TRBV5-1,CASSLWGEGAEAFF
TRBV18,CASRPTGGTDTQYF
TRBV4-3,CASSHGEGNYGYTF
TRBV19,CASSPVTGTGNTIYF
TRBV5-1,CASSFRGSTNEKLFF
TRBV6-4,CASSVSGGSQETQYF
TRBV18,CASSPPLGQGAITEAFF
TRBV29-1,CSAGTGNYEQYF
TRBV4-2,CASSQDTSSGAYNEQFF
TRBV7-2,CASSFPGHHTEAFF
TRBV19,CASSTRDRGLKQPQHF
TRBV10-3,CATHSGSLTDTQYF
TRBV7-2,CASSLGFGGNTEAFF
TRBV4-1,CASSQFSRDRYHMTNTIYF
TRBV27,CASSPQSGVYGTQYF
TRBV27,CASSTTGTGPYGYTF
TRBV28,CASSLSYRQGAYEQYF
TRBV6-5,CASVSTPGELFF
TRBV21-1,CASSKMRDGYTF
TRBV7-8,CASSLATRNTEAFF
TRBV5-4,CASSFPPGRGPDNEQFF
TRBV6-1,CASSEGSGGDQPQHF
TRBV5-1,CASSLSLRVNEQYF
TRBV5-1,CASSLEESRSPEAFF
TRBV6-5,CASSLRVRGEQFF
TRBV5-4,CASRPGQWDTEAFF
TRBV25-1,CASSEWETGGTDTQYF
TRBV7-9,CASSLSAGGNQPQHF
TRBV19,CAASFTGTGQEKLFF
TRBV5-1,CASSLLNEAPNTEAFF